A selection of T cell receptor beta chains follows, all from one sample in a study of cytomegalovirus exposure and HLA in healthy donors. The method was immunoSEQ multiplex PCR; TCRdb's version includes in-frame clones alone and lacks a portion of them. The sample comprises 150,000 to 160,000 clones, about 76% of which are singletons, and 7.7% rests with the top ten. Input material: PBMCs. Receptors originate from a man aged 25 to 40 in good health and CMV-seropositive. Each CDR3 is given with its conserved first and last residue. D genes are given only for firm matches. Expanded clones are given a class, and other clones once, few, many or no size at all.

j_call: TRBJ2-2; clone_size: few; d_call: .; v_call: TRBV20-1; cdr3_nt: TGCAGTGCTAGCGGCACCGGGGAGCTGTTTTTT; cdr3_aa: CSASGTGELFF
j_call: TRBJ1-3; clone_size: once; d_call: .; v_call: TRBV4-1; cdr3_nt: TGCGCCAGCAGCCAAGATCGGGTCGCCGGAAACACCATATATTTT; cdr3_aa: CASSQDRVAGNTIYF
j_call: TRBJ2-3; clone_size: .; d_call: TRBD2; v_call: TRBV19; cdr3_nt: TGTGCCAGTAGCAGGTCTAGCGGGAGGAGGGGAACAGATACGCAGTATTTT; cdr3_aa: CASSRSSGRRGTDTQYF
j_call: TRBJ2-7; clone_size: .; d_call: .; v_call: TRBV6-5; cdr3_nt: TGTGCCAGCAGTTGGCAGGGCGACGAGCAGTACTTC; cdr3_aa: CASSWQGDEQYF
j_call: TRBJ2-2; clone_size: .; d_call: .; v_call: TRBV9; cdr3_nt: TGTGCCAGCAGCGTGGCCGCCTGGACCGGGGAGCTGTTTTTT; cdr3_aa: CASSVAAWTGELFF
j_call: TRBJ1-3; clone_size: .; d_call: .; v_call: TRBV6-1; cdr3_nt: TGTGCCAGCATCGCAGATGGAAACACCATATATTTT; cdr3_aa: CASIADGNTIYF
j_call: TRBJ1-2; clone_size: .; d_call: .; v_call: TRBV27; cdr3_nt: TGTGCCAGCAGTTTAAAAGGGGCGGTTGGCTACACCTTC; cdr3_aa: CASSLKGAVGYTF
j_call: TRBJ2-1; clone_size: .; d_call: TRBD1; v_call: TRBV25-1; cdr3_nt: TGTGCCAGCAGTGAAGGTACAGGGGGCTTAGGGGAGCAGTTCTTC; cdr3_aa: CASSEGTGGLGEQFF
j_call: TRBJ2-1; clone_size: .; d_call: .; v_call: TRBV27; cdr3_nt: TGTGCCAGCAGTTTATCGGGAGCTCTGGTTTGGGAGCAGTTCTTC; cdr3_aa: CASSLSGALVWEQFF
j_call: TRBJ2-7; clone_size: few; d_call: TRBD2; v_call: TRBV6-5; cdr3_nt: TGTGCCAGCAGTTACCTAGCGGGGACGGGTTCCGAGCAGTACTTC; cdr3_aa: CASSYLAGTGSEQYF
j_call: TRBJ2-5; clone_size: .; d_call: .; v_call: TRBV9; cdr3_nt: TGTGCCAGCAGCGTAGCCCCGCGGCAAGGTGAGACCCAGTACTTC; cdr3_aa: CASSVAPRQGETQYF
j_call: TRBJ2-1; clone_size: .; d_call: TRBD2; v_call: TRBV28; cdr3_nt: TGTGCCAGCAGGCCTAGCGGGAGCTCCTACAATGAGCAGTTCTTC; cdr3_aa: CASRPSGSSYNEQFF
j_call: TRBJ2-3; clone_size: .; d_call: .; v_call: TRBV6-5; cdr3_nt: TGTGCCAGCAGGAACGCGGCACGAGATACGCAGTATTTT; cdr3_aa: CASRNAARDTQYF
j_call: TRBJ2-7; clone_size: .; d_call: TRBD1; v_call: TRBV9; cdr3_nt: TGTGCCAGCAGCGCCCGACAGGGGGCCATTGGCTTGGGCGAGCAGTACTTC; cdr3_aa: CASSARQGAIGLGEQYF
j_call: TRBJ2-5; clone_size: .; d_call: .; v_call: TRBV7-2; cdr3_nt: TGTGCCAGCAGCTTGCCGGGACAAAGCGGCCAAGAGACCCAGTACTTC; cdr3_aa: CASSLPGQSGQETQYF
j_call: TRBJ2-7; clone_size: .; d_call: .; v_call: TRBV19; cdr3_nt: TGTGCCAGTAGTCAACCTGTACTCGCCGAGCAGTACTTC; cdr3_aa: CASSQPVLAEQYF